The 11 T cell receptor beta chains presented below share a single source sample, sequenced in a study of blood T cell repertoires in COVID-19. Clones were sequenced by immunoSEQ multiplex PCR, and TCRdb holds only the in-frame ones, with some missing. The table shows approximately 110,000 clones, with more than 80% occurring only once. The specimen sequenced was peripheral blood. These receptors were collected from a woman in her fifties or sixties with COVID-19, enrolled during active disease.

The chain joins TRBV2 to TRBJ2-7; no reliable D call. Germline CDR1 SNHLY, CDR2 FYNNEI. V shed 6 bases and J shed 1 base, with 10 bases lying between them. The CDR3 length is 13 residues. In DNA form, the CDR3 reads TGTGCCAGCAGAGAGGCAAATTCCTACGAGCAGTACTTC. Protein: CASREANSYEQYF.

The gene calls are TRBV13 and TRBJ2-1; 12 nucleotides agree with TRBD2. The V segment lost 5 bases and the J segment 9 bases; nucleotides outside the gene matches: 17. The germline V gene encodes CDR1 PRHDT and CDR2 FYEKMQ (reference sequence). CDR3 length: 18 amino acids. The chain's CDR3 is CASSQRGRSSGGEFEQFF. For the CDR3, the DNA is TGTGCCAGCAGCCAGCGCGGCCGATCTAGCGGGGGGGAGTTTGAGCAGTTCTTC.

V usage is TRBV9 and J usage is TRBJ1-1; perhaps TRBD1 as D (6 bases). Trimming took 2 bases from V and 2 from J, leaving 10 bases between them. CDR3 size: 14 residues. Germline loops: CDR1 SGDLS, CDR2 YYNGEE. Here the CDR3 reads CASSVGHLNTEAFF. In DNA form, the CDR3 reads TGTGCCAGCAGCGTGGGACACCTAAACACTGAAGCTTTCTTT.

This chain connects TRBV27 to TRBJ2-7; tentative D call: TRBD2 (7 bases). V dropped 4 bases and J dropped 3 bases, with 16 bases sitting between them. The CDR3 length is 15 residues. The germline gives CDR1 MNHEY, CDR2 SMNVEV (reference sequence). The CDR3 nucleotides are TGTGCCAGCAGTTGGGGGGGCGGACTTGTCTACGAGCAGTACTTC. Amino acids: CASSWGGGLVYEQYF.

The chain links TRBV3-1 (or the pseudogene TRBV3-2) to TRBJ2-3, with 9 bases identical to TRBD2. Germline trimming cut 4 bases from V and 1 base from J; bases unmatched to any gene: 3. Germline values: CDR1 LGHDT, CDR2 YNNKEL (reference sequence). The length of the CDR3 is 15 residues. The CDR3 reads CASSLRLAGTDTQYF. CDR3 sequence (DNA): TGTGCCAGCAGCCTACGACTAGCGGGCACAGATACGCAGTATTTT.

This chain uses TRBV18 with TRBJ1-3; 7 bases agree with TRBD1. Germline V CDR1 and CDR2: KGHSH, LQKENI. CDR3 size: 15 residues. The V segment lost 3 bases and the J segment 4 bases; nucleotides outside the gene matches: 6. The CDR3 coding sequence is TGTGCCAGCTCACCGGAGGGACAGCGAGGAAACACCATATATTTT. This encodes CASSPEGQRGNTIYF.

The chain is built from TRBV7-8 and TRBJ1-6; no clear D gene. The CDR3 spans 15 residues. Trimming pared 5 bases from V and 7 bases from J, leaving 15 bases between. Germline V CDR1 and CDR2: SGHVS, FQNEAQ. Here the CDR3 DNA reads TGTGCCAGCAGCCTGATGAACAGTGAAAATTCACCCCTCCACTTT. As protein: CASSLMNSENSPLHF. Drawing the rest from reference TRBV7-8 and TRBJ1-6, the complete variable domain is GAGVSQSPRYKVAKRGQDVALRCDPISGHVSLFWYQQALGQGPEFLTYFQNEAQLDKSGLPSDRFFAERPEGSVSTLKIQRTQQEDSAVYLCASSLMNSENSPLHFGNGTRLTVT.

The chain carries TRBV6-5 and TRBJ1-2, with a tentative D call TRBD1 (6 bases). V was pared by 0 bases and J by 4 bases, with 15 bases between. This CDR3 contains 16 residues. Germline V lookup: CDR1 MNHEY, CDR2 SVGAGI. The chain's CDR3 is CASSYSFGTQLYGYTF. DNA for the CDR3: TGTGCCAGCAGTTACTCGTTCGGGACACAACTCTATGGCTACACCTTC.

V usage is TRBV24-1 and J usage is TRBJ2-3; D gene ambiguous. Germline-derived CDR1 and CDR2 are KGHDR and SFDVKD. The CDR3 is 13 residues long. V dropped 0 bases and J dropped 4 bases, with 4 bases sitting between them. The chain's CDR3 is CATSDLGSDTQYF. CDR3 nucleotides: TGTGCCACCAGTGATTTGGGCTCAGATACGCAGTATTTT.

This chain links TRBV19 with TRBJ1-4; D perhaps matches TRBD1 (6 bases). The CDR3 is 15 residues long. V gave up 1 base and J gave up 5 bases, with 11 bases separating them. Germline V lookup: CDR1 LNHDA, CDR2 SQIVND (reference sequence). The CDR3 protein is CASSIVRTVNEKLFF. CDR3 coding DNA: TGTGCCAGTAGTATAGTCCGGACAGTCAATGAAAAACTGTTTTTT.

The chain couples TRBV7-3 to TRBJ1-1, with 8 bases identical to TRBD1. Germline lookup yields CDR1 SGHTA and CDR2 FQGTGA. The ends lost 5 bases at V and 1 base at J; junction bases unmatched: 6. The CDR3 covers 15 residues. CDR3 sequence (DNA): TGTGCCAGCAGCCCCCAGACAGGGGCGAACACTGAAGCTTTCTTT. Residues: CASSPQTGANTEAFF.